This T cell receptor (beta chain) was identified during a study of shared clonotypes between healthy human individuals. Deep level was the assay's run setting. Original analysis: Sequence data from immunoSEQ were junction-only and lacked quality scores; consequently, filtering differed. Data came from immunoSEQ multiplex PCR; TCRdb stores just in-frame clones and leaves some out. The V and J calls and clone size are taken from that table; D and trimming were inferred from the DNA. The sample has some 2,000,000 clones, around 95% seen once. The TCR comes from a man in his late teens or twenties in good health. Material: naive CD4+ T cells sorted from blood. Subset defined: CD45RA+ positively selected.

The DNA for the CDR3 is TGTGCCAGCAGCGCGGGAGATTACGAGCAGTACTTC. Residues: CASSAGDYEQYF. This chain connects TRBV9 to TRBJ2-7; D is perhaps TRBD2 (6 bases). The CDR3 loop spans 12 amino acids. Germline CDR1 reads SGDLS; CDR2 reads YYNGEE. V was pared by 3 bases and J by 4 bases, with 8 bases between.